The sequence of this TCR beta chain was determined in a study of blood T cell repertoires in COVID-19 (dated by TCRdb to 2018 to 2020). Describing the broader study: Samples covering the acute and convalescent phases of COVID-19 were provided by collaborators in the United States, Italy and Spain. The material from the prospective study consisted of cDNA or gDNA derived from T cells, B-cell-depleted T cells, or PBMCs. The dataset comprised deeply sampled blood TCRbeta repertoires from subjects exposed to, actively infected with, or recovered from COVID-19. The repertoires were released in a freely available public database intended as a resource for research on the immune response to SARS-CoV-2. The samples were drawn from two sources: the first 160 participants of the ongoing ImmuneRACE study, and 950 to 1,500 subjects contributed by 6 global collaborators. A de-identified subject ID, COVID-19 status, age in years and sex were almost always included in the sample metadata. Where available, HLA class I and class II types were obtained from metadata supplied by the sample provider rather than from assay-based typing. What the authors observed across the whole study: Clinical and demographic metadata were provided uncurated, with the amount varying by source and participant.

V is cut by 0 bases and J by 4 bases, and the space between the germline ends is 11 bases. CDR1 SGHDT and CDR2 YYEEEE were looked up in the germline V gene. The CDR3 sequence holds 15 residues, the cysteine and phenylalanine included. Only the CDR3 DNA is retained, 45 bases long and in frame from the first base. As to this clone: No antigen is known for it. No base-level quality is on record; no much larger clone is a single base apart.

TCRbeta CDR3 regions were amplified from genomic DNA by means of the immunoSEQ Assay, a bias-controlled multiplex PCR. Regarding the original processing steps: The number of nucleated cells in each sample was estimated from the amplification of reference gene primers within the assay. To quantify the absolute abundance of each unique TCRbeta CDR3 rearrangement, sequence reads were collapsed and filtered. For each sample, productive Simpson clonality was calculated as the square root of Simpson's diversity index over productive rearrangements. The source is immuneACCESS, and TCRdb retained only in-frame sequences with V and J called. Part of the clones is not carried over; for the studies checked, unresolved V genes explain less than half of this, and the remainder is unexplained. V and J calls and clone size are those listed in that table; D and trimming were worked out from the DNA. Within this sample are 92,000 or so clones, with roughly 78% of them counted one time only. 13% to 15% of the sample is taken by the ten largest.

Each collaborating institution followed its own protocols to collect whole blood in K2EDTA tubes. For TCRbeta analysis, collaborators shipped samples as frozen whole blood, isolated PBMCs, or DNA extracted from either of those sample types. The V and J segments used are TRBV5-6 and TRBJ2-1; the D gene is possibly TRBD2, with 5 bases matching. The sequencing input was peripheral blood. The sequence came from an elderly woman with acute or convalescent COVID-19. The DNA sequence is as follows: TGTGCCAGCAGCTTGGCCCCGGACTCATACAATGAGCAGTTCTTC. This gives the protein CASSLAPDSYNEQFF.